The 15 T cell receptor beta chains listed next were all sequenced from one sample in a study of CD4 T cells in relation to SARS-CoV-2 and coronaviruses. CD4+ T cells from unexposed donors were obtained before the COVID-19 pandemic (2011-2018). CD4+ T cells were isolated from the cells after 10 days of culture. Data came from immunoSEQ multiplex PCR; TCRdb stores just in-frame clones and leaves some out. The data contain about 26,000 clones, approximately 70% of them seen just once; the ten biggest clones take up roughly 21%. Antigen specificity for these receptors is unknown. The sample was CD4+ T cells from PBMCs, cultured in vitro. All receptors derive from a human donor in good health.

This chain joins TRBV12-3 or TRBV12-4 and TRBJ1-5, with D hard to call. The CDR3 is 13 amino acids. Trimming pared 5 bases from V and 5 bases from J, leaving 10 bases between. The CDR3 bases are TGTGCCAGCAGTGGGTCCACCTATCAGCCCCAGCATTTT. It specifies CASSGSTYQPQHF.

The V gene is TRBV29-1, the J gene TRBJ1-3; D possibly corresponds to TRBD1 (5 bases). CDR1 is SQVTM and CDR2 is ANQGSEA in the germline V gene. The V end lost 4 bases, the J end lost 0 bases, and 7 bases lay between the germline ends. There are 13 residues in the CDR3. In nucleotides, the CDR3 is TGCAGCGTTGCCGGACACTCTGGAAACACCATATATTTT. Amino acid sequence: CSVAGHSGNTIYF.

The rearrangement links TRBV19 to TRBJ1-6; tentatively, D is TRBD1 (5 bases). Germline V gene sequence: CDR1 LNHDA, CDR2 SQIVND (reference sequence). CDR3 length: 15 residues. V lost 5 bases and J lost 3, with 11 bases in between. The CDR3 nucleotides read TGTGCCAGTAGTGTCAGGGACGGCTATAATTCACCCCTCCACTTT. It is translated as CASSVRDGYNSPLHF.

The chain combines TRBV2 with TRBJ2-2, with D possibly being TRBD2 (5 bases). V lost 0 bases, J lost 2 bases, and 7 bases lay in between. This CDR3 comprises 15 residues. Germline CDR1 reads SNHLY; CDR2 reads FYNNEI. CDR3 amino acids: CASSEARVNTGELFF. As DNA, the CDR3 is TGTGCCAGCAGTGAAGCGCGGGTAAACACCGGGGAGCTGTTTTTT.

For the CDR3, the DNA is TGCAGCGTTGGGAACAGGGGGGGCACTGAAGCTTTCTTT. It translates to CSVGNRGGTEAFF. The rearrangement links TRBV29-1 to TRBJ1-1; 8 positions agree with TRBD1. The CDR3 covers 13 residues. CDR1 is SQVTM and CDR2 is ANQGSEA in the germline V gene. Germline trimming cut 4 bases from V and 4 bases from J; bases unmatched to any gene: 5.

The rearrangement links TRBV18 to TRBJ2-1; the match to TRBD1 covers 9 bases. The germline V gene encodes CDR1 KGHSH and CDR2 LQKENI. With V trimmed by 2 bases and J by 4 bases, 6 bases remained unmatched. CDR3 length: 16 amino acids. In nucleotides, the CDR3 is TGTGCCAGCTCACCAAGGGACAGGGAGATTTACAATGAGCAGTTCTTC. As protein: CASSPRDREIYNEQFF.

In this sample, this clone is medium-sized. This rearrangement joins TRBV7-2 to TRBJ2-2; TRBD2 aligns across 10 bases. Trimming at V came to 4 bases and at J to 7 bases, leaving 12 bases not matched to a gene. The germline CDR1 and CDR2 sequences are SGHTA and FQGNSA. The CDR3 has 17 residues. The CDR3 loop reads CASSSVALAGAGGELFF. Here the CDR3 DNA reads TGTGCCAGCAGCTCAGTGGCGCTAGCGGGGGCGGGCGGGGAGCTGTTTTTT.

The chain links TRBV2 to TRBJ2-3; 8 nucleotides agree with TRBD1. CDR3 length equals 14 residues. The germline CDR1 and CDR2 sequences are SNHLY and FYNNEI. V trimming: 7 bases; J trimming: 4 bases; junction bases outside the gene matches: 7. CDR3 nucleotide sequence: TGTGCCAGCACCGGGGACAGGAGGTCAGATACGCAGTATTTT. Residues: CASTGDRRSDTQYF.

This sequence joins TRBV12-1 and TRBJ1-6. TRBV12-1 is a pseudogene segment. This CDR3 region has 16 residues. The CDR3 DNA reads as TGTGCCAGCAGCCGGGGGTTGAGCTCCTATAATTCACCCCTCCACTTT. This encodes CASSRGLSSYNSPLHF.

CDR3 residues: CASSPGQAAHYEQYF. The CDR3 DNA sequence: TGTGCCAGCAGCCCGGGACAGGCCGCCCACTACGAGCAGTACTTC. The chain carries TRBV5-5 and TRBJ2-7; TRBD1 matches 8 bases. Per the germline V gene, CDR1 is SGHKS and CDR2 is YYEKEE (reference sequence). The CDR3 has 15 amino acids. V lost 4 bases and J lost 3; bases outside the gene matches: 9.

This chain connects TRBV10-3 to TRBJ2-2; weak D call: TRBD1 (5 bases). The CDR3 sequence is 16 residues long. With 10 bases removed from V and 4 bases from J, the gap between germline ends came to 22 bases. Germline V gives CDR1 ENHRY, CDR2 SYGVKD. For the CDR3, the DNA is TGTGCCACCAGCTATAGGACATCGAAAGGCACCGGGGAGCTGTTTTTT. It yields the protein CATSYRTSKGTGELFF.

In nucleotides, the CDR3 is TGCAGCGTTGTTTGGGTGGACACCATATATTTT. Residues: CSVVWVDTIYF. The rearrangement links TRBV29-1 to TRBJ1-3; D is uncertain. CDR3 length: 11 residues. CDR1 and CDR2 (germline): SQVTM, ANQGSEA. The V and J ends lost 4 bases and 8 bases respectively, with 9 bases between them.

V usage is TRBV6-5 and J usage is TRBJ2-6; D is unresolved. The V end was cut by 2 bases, the J end by 0 bases, with 8 bases between. This CDR3 is 16 amino acids long. The germline gives CDR1 MNHEY, CDR2 SVGAGI. Here the CDR3 reads CASSYEESSGANVLTF. The CDR3 DNA reads as TGTGCCAGCAGTTACGAAGAGAGCTCTGGGGCCAACGTCCTGACTTTC.

This rearrangement joins TRBV7-2 to TRBJ2-2; 13 bases are a match to TRBD2. From germline, CDR1 is SGHTA and CDR2 FQGNSA. Germline trimming cut 0 bases from V and 5 bases from J; bases unmatched to any gene: 3. The CDR3 runs 17 residues. CDR3 nucleotide sequence: TGTGCCAGCAGCTTAGCTCGGACTAGCGGGAGAACCGGGGAGCTGTTTTTT. It encodes CASSLARTSGRTGELFF.

The chain employs TRBV30 and TRBJ2-7; unclear D gene. V gave up 1 base and J gave up 0 bases, with 10 bases separating them. Germline assignment: CDR1 GTSNPN and CDR2 SVGIG (reference sequence). The CDR3 covers 14 residues. This CDR3 reads CAWSARRVSYEQYF. The DNA of the CDR3 is TGTGCCTGGAGTGCTCGAAGGGTCTCCTACGAGCAGTACTTC.